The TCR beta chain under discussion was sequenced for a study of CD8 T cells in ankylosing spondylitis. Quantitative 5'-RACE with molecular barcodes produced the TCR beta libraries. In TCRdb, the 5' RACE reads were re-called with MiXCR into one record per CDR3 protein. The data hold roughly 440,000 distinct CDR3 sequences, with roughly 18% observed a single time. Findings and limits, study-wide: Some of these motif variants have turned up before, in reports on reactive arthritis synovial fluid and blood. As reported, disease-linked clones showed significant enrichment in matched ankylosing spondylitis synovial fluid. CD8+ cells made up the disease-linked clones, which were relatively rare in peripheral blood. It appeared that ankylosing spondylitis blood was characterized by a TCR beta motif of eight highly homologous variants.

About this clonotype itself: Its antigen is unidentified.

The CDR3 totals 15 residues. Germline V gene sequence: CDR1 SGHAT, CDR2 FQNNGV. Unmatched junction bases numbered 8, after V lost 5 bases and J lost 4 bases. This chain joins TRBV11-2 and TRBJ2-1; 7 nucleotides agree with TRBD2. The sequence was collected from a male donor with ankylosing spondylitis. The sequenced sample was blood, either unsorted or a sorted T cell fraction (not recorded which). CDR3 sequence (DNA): TGTGCCAGCAGCCCCAGACTAGCACTTTACAATGAGCAGTTCTTC. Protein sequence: CASSPRLALYNEQFF.